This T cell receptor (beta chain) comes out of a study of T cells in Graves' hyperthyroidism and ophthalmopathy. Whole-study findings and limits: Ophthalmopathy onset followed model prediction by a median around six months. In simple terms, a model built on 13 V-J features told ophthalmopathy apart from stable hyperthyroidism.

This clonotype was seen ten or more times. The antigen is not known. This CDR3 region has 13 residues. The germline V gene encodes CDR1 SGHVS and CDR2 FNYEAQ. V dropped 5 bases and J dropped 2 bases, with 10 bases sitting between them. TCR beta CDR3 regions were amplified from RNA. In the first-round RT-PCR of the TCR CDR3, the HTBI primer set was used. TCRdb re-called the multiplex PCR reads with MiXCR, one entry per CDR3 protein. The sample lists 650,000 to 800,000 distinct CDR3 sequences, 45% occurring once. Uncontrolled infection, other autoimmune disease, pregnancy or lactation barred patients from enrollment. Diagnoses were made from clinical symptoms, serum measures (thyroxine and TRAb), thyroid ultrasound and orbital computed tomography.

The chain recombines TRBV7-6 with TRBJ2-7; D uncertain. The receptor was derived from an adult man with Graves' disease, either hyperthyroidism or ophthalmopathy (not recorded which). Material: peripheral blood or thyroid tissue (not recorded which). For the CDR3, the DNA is TGTGCCAGCAGCCCAATTTCAACCTACGAGCAGTACTTC. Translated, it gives CASSPISTYEQYF.